A selection of T cell receptor beta chains follows, all from one sample in a study of blood T cell repertoires in COVID-19. The assay was immunoSEQ multiplex PCR, and TCRdb's table has in-frame clones only and misses some. The sample records fewer than 150,000 clones, approximately 90% being singletons. Source material: peripheral blood. The receptors shown here come from a human donor in a cohort sampled during active COVID-19. Each CDR3 is given with its conserved first and last residue. D genes are given only for firm matches. Clone size appears in some rows only: once, few, many, or a class for an expanded clone.

>14|-|-|TRBJ1-1|TRBV6-4
TGTGCCAGCAGTGTCGACAGATCGAGCACTGAAGCTTTCTTT
CASSVDRSSTEAFF
>18|-|-|TRBJ2-7|TRBV23-1
TGCGCCAGCACGACGAACAATACCCTGGGGCGAGATACCTACGAGCAGTACTTC
CASTTNNTLGRDTYEQYF
>14|-|-|TRBJ2-3|TRBV7-9
TGTGCCAGCAGCTTAGAGGCGGGCACAGATACGCAGTATTTT
CASSLEAGTDTQYF
>13|-|-|TRBJ1-3|TRBV7-3
TGTGCCAGCAGCCCCGGGTCTGGAAACACCATATATTTT
CASSPGSGNTIYF
>16|TRBD2|-|TRBJ2-3|TRBV5-1
TGCGCCAGCAGCTTCGCCGGGACTAGGGGCACAGATACGCAGTATTTT
CASSFAGTRGTDTQYF
>18|-|-|TRBJ1-1|TRBV9
TGTGCCAGCAGCGTAGGGCAGGGGATAGGATCTGCGAACACTGAAGCTTTCTTT
CASSVGQGIGSANTEAFF
>18|-|-|TRBJ2-6|TRBV3-1/TRBV3-2
TGTGCCAGCAGCCTCAATAGGGGATGGAAGGCTGGGGCCAACGTCCTGACTTTC
CASSLNRGWKAGANVLTF
>14|TRBD1|-|TRBJ2-5|TRBV7-3
TGTGCCAGCAGCTTAGGAACAGGGGTTGAGACCCAGTACTTC
CASSLGTGVETQYF
>15|-|once|TRBJ1-2|TRBV30
TGTGCCTGGAGTGTACTTCCAGGGTCGGCCTATGGCTACACCTTC
CAWSVLPGSAYGYTF
>15|-|-|TRBJ1-2|TRBV11-2
TGTGCCAGCAGCTTAGGGACCGGCAGGGACTATGGCTACACCTTC
CASSLGTGRDYGYTF
>16|-|-|TRBJ1-4|TRBV5-4
TGTGCCAGCAGCTTGGGAGGACGCTCGGGATATGAAAAACTGTTTTTT
CASSLGGRSGYEKLFF
>13|TRBD2|-|TRBJ2-1|TRBV10-3
TGTGCCATCTTTAGCGGGAACTACAATGAGCAGTTCTTC
CAIFSGNYNEQFF
>11|-|-|TRBJ1-4|TRBV12-3/TRBV12-4
TGTGCCAGCAGCCGCGGCGAAAAACTGTTTTTT
CASSRGEKLFF
>19|-|-|TRBJ2-5|TRBV7-9
TGTGCCAGCAGCTCCCCCCGGGGGGCCGCTTTATGGTACCAAGAGACCCAGTACTTC
CASSSPRGAALWYQETQYF
>14|TRBD1|-|TRBJ2-3|TRBV7-9
TGTGCCAGCAGCTTGGGACAGGCCACAGATACGCAGTATTTT
CASSLGQATDTQYF
>12|TRBD1|-|TRBJ2-7|TRBV9
TGTGCCAGCAGCCTAACAGGGGCCGAGCAGTACTTC
CASSLTGAEQYF
>17|TRBD1|-|TRBJ2-3|TRBV5-1
TGCGCCAGCAGCTTGGGCCAGGGGGCCCTTAGCACAGATACGCAGTATTTT
CASSLGQGALSTDTQYF
>16|-|-|TRBJ2-6|TRBV7-3
TGTGCCAGCAGCTCCCCGACTATCTCTGGGGCCAACGTCCTGACTTTC
CASSSPTISGANVLTF
>15|-|once|TRBJ1-5|TRBV15
TGTGCCACCAGCAGAGATAGCGATAGCAATCAGCCCCAGCATTTT
CATSRDSDSNQPQHF
>14|-|-|TRBJ2-1|TRBV9
TGTGCCAGCAGCGTAGAGGGGGATGGCAATGAGCAGTTCTTC
CASSVEGDGNEQFF
>14|TRBD2|-|TRBJ2-5|TRBV18
TGTGCCAGCTCACCCGGGACTACACAAGAGACCCAGTACTTC
CASSPGTTQETQYF
>15|TRBD2|-|TRBJ2-3|TRBV9
TGTGCCAGCAGTCGTAGCGGGGGAGACACAGATACGCAGTATTTT
CASSRSGGDTDTQYF
>16|TRBD2|-|TRBJ2-3|TRBV19
TGTGCCAGTAGTCTCCTACTAGCGGGGGCGACAGATACGCAGTATTTT
CASSLLLAGATDTQYF
>16|-|-|TRBJ1-1|TRBV9
TGTGCCAGCAGCGTAGCGGAGGGCGCGGCATCCACTGAAGCTTTCTTT
CASSVAEGAASTEAFF
>17|-|once|TRBJ2-4|TRBV18
TGTGCCAGCTCGCCCTTTCAGGGACTCGAGGCCAAAAACATTCAGTACTTC
CASSPFQGLEAKNIQYF
>17|TRBD1|-|TRBJ1-2|TRBV10-3
TGTGCCATGACCGGGACAGGGCAAGCGACCCCCTACTATGGCTACACCTTC
CAMTGTGQATPYYGYTF
>14|-|-|TRBJ2-7|TRBV25-1
TGTGCCAGCACCGGAGGTGGGCAGTCCTACGAGCAGTACTTC
CASTGGGQSYEQYF
>12|-|-|TRBJ1-1|TRBV3-1/TRBV3-2
TGTGCCAGCAGCCTCTTTAACACTGAAGCTTTCTTT
CASSLFNTEAFF
>12|-|-|TRBJ2-7|TRBV10-3
TGTGCCATCAGTGAGCAGGGCTACGAGCAGTACTTC
CAISEQGYEQYF
>14|TRBD1|-|TRBJ2-1|TRBV30
TGTGCCTGGAGCCCGGGACAGGGCTTCAATGAGCAGTTCTTC
CAWSPGQGFNEQFF